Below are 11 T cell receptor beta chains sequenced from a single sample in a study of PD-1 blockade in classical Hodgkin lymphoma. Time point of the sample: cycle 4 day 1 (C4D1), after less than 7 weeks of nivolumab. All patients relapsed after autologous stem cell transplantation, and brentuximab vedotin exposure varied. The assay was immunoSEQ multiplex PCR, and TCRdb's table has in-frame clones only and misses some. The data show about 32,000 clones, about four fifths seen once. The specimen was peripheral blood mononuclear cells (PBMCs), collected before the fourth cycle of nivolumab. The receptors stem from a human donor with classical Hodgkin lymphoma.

In DNA form, the CDR3 reads TGCGCCAGCAGCCAATCGGGACAGAGCCGTGAAGCTTTCTTT. Residues: CASSQSGQSREAFF. The V call is TRBV4-3, the J call TRBJ1-1; 7 nucleotides align to TRBD1. CDR1 and CDR2 (germline): LGHNA, YSLEER. The CDR3 runs 14 residues. Trimming removed 2 bases from V and 7 bases from J; junction bases left unmatched: 7.

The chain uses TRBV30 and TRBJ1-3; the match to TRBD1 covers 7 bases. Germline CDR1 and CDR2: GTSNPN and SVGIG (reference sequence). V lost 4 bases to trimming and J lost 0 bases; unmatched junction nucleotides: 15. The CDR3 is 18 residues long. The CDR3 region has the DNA TGTGCCTGGACCCCTTGGGACAGTCTGTTTAGCTCTGGAAACACCATATATTTT. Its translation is CAWTPWDSLFSSGNTIYF.

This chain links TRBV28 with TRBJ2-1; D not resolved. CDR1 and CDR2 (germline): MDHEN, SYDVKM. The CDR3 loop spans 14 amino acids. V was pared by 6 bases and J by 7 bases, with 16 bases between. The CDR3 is CASSESNERNEQFF. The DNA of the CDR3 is TGTGCCAGCAGCGAATCGAATGAGAGGAATGAGCAGTTCTTC.

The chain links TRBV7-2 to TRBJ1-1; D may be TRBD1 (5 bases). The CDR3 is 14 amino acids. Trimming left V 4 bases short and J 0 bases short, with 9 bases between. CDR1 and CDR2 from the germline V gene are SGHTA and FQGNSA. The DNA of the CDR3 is TGTGCCAGCAGCTCTCAGGGCATGAACACTGAAGCTTTCTTT. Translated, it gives CASSSQGMNTEAFF.

The CDR3 nucleotides are TGTGCCAGCAGCTCCGCTAGGGGAGCGGGAGGCCCAAACGAGCAGTACTTC. The encoded protein is CASSSARGAGGPNEQYF. This rearrangement joins TRBV5-4 to TRBJ2-7; 9 bases align to TRBD2. This CDR3 is 17 amino acids long. Germline V gene lookup returns CDR1 SGHNT and CDR2 YYREEE (reference sequence). J gave up 5 bases and V 3 bases, and 15 bases lay outside the gene matches.

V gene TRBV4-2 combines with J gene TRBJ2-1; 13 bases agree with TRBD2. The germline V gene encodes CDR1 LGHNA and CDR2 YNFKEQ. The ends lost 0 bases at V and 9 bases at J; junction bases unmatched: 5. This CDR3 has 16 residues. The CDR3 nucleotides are TGTGCCAGCAGCCAAGATGTTAGGACTAGCGGGGGTGAGCAGTTCTTC. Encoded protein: CASSQDVRTSGGEQFF.

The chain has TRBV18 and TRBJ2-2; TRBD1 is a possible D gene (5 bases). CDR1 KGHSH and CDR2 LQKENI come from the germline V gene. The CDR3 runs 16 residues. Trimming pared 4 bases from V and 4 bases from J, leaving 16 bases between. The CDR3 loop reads CASSLVQVAVTGELFF. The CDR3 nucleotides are TGTGCCAGCTCACTAGTACAGGTGGCGGTCACCGGGGAGCTGTTTTTT. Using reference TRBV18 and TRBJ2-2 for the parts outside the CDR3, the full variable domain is NAGVMQNPRHLVRRRGQEARLRCSPMKGHSHVYWYRQLPEEGLKFMVYLQKENIIDESGMPKERFSAEFPKEGPSILRIQQVVRGDSAAYFCASSLVQVAVTGELFFGEGSRLTVL.

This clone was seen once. DNA of the CDR3: TGTGTCGTCTATGGGGGTCGGGGCTACACCTTC. Its protein product is CVVYGGRGYTF. The chain combines TRBV10-3 with TRBJ1-2; weak D call: TRBD1 (5 bases). Germline V gene lookup returns CDR1 ENHRY and CDR2 SYGVKD. The CDR3 loop spans 11 amino acids.

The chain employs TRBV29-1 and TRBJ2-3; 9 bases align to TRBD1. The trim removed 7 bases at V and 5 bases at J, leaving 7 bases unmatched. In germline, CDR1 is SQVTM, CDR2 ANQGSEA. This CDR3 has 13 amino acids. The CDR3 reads CSEQQGALDTQYF. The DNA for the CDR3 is TGCAGCGAACAACAGGGGGCTTTAGATACGCAGTATTTT.

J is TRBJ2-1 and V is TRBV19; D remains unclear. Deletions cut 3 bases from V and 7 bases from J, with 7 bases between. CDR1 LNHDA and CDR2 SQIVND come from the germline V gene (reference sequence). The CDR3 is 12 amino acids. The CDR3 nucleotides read TGTGCCAGTAGTATTGGTGGGAATGAGCAGTTCTTC. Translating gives CASSIGGNEQFF.

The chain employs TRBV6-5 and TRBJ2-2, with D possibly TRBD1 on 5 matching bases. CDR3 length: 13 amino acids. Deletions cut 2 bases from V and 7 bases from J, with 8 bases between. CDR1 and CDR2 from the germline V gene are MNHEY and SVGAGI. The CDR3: CASSYVGVGELFF. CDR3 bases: TGTGCCAGCAGTTACGTAGGGGTCGGGGAGCTGTTTTTT.